This TCR beta chain was obtained from a study of CD8 T cells in Susac syndrome. Random hexamers served to reverse transcribe roughly 0.5 to 1 ug RNA. TCRdb called the immunoSEQ multiplex PCR reads again in MiXCR, with one record for every CDR3 protein. The sample includes fewer than 350,000 distinct CDR3 sequences, 89% of them seen just once. The CD8+ and CD4+ T cells were negatively isolated, with the TEMRA cells enriched by FACS. The receptor's source is a human donor with multiple sclerosis. Sequenced: CD8+ T cells from PBMCs.

The CDR3 nucleotides read TGCGCCAGCACCCCCGAGGTACTAGGCTCAGATACGCAGTATTTT. This translates into CASTPEVLGSDTQYF. V and J are TRBV4-3 and TRBJ2-3; D may be TRBD2 (5 bases). This CDR3 spans 15 amino acids. Germline CDR1 LGHNA, CDR2 YSLEER. V was trimmed by 7 bases and J by 4 bases, leaving 18 bases between them.